This T cell receptor beta chain was obtained from a study of blood T cell repertoires in COVID-19. The overall study: Samples came from the United States, Italy and Spain, spanning acute and convalescent COVID-19. The cDNA or gDNA used as material had been derived from T cells, B-cell-depleted T cells, or PBMCs.

TCRdb's table, derived via immunoSEQ multiplex PCR, lists solely in-frame clones and lacks some. The sample yields 250,000 to 300,000 clones, roughly 80% seen once. Each participant's cohort was designated according to participant-reported clinical history. The CDR3 loop spans 14 amino acids. V was clipped by 2 bases and J by 3 bases; unmatched bases: 3. Germline V CDR1 and CDR2: MDHEN, SYDVKM. This sequence originates from a man between 25 and 39 years old with acute COVID-19. V and J are TRBV28 and TRBJ2-7; 8 bases align to TRBD2. The sequenced sample consisted of PBMCs or T cells enriched from blood (not recorded which). This CDR3 is CASSLPGGFYEQYV. For the CDR3, the DNA is TGTGCCAGCAGTTTACCGGGAGGGTTCTACGAGCAGTACGTC.